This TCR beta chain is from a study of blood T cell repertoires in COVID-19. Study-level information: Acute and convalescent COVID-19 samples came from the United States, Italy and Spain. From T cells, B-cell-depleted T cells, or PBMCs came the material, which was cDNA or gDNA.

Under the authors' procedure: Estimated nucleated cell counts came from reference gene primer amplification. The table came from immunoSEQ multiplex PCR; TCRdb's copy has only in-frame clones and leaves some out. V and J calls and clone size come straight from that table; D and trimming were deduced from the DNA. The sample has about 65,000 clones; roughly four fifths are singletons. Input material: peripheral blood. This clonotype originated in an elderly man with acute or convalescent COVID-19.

The CDR3 nucleotides are TGTGCCAGCAGCTTGGCGGGGACAGACACCGGGGAGCTGTTTTTT. The encoded protein is CASSLAGTDTGELFF. The chain uses TRBV5-5 and TRBJ2-2, with 7 bases matching TRBD1. The CDR3 runs to 15 residues. Germline values: CDR1 SGHKS, CDR2 YYEKEE (reference sequence). V was pared by 0 bases and J by 3 bases, with 2 bases of the junction left unmatched.